One and the same sample provided the 14 T cell receptor beta chains below, sequenced in a study of technical replicates of blood from a few donors. Sequenced by immunoSEQ multiplex PCR; TCRdb stores in-frame clones only, minus some. The data show 55,000 to 80,000 clones, approximately 97% seen once. Input material: T cells isolated from PBMCs. These receptors were obtained from a human donor in good health.

The chain couples TRBV10-1 to TRBJ2-4; D might be TRBD2 (5 bases). Germline V gene lookup returns CDR1 WNHNN and CDR2 SYGVQD (reference sequence). The CDR3 loop spans 16 amino acids. The V end was cut by 5 bases, the J end by 6 bases, with 20 bases between. The CDR3: CASSSQGAVRANIQYF. Written as DNA, the CDR3 is TGCGCCAGCAGTTCCCAAGGAGCAGTGAGGGCAAACATTCAGTACTTC.

This clone was seen only once. V usage is TRBV4-1 and J usage is TRBJ2-7; a weak D match, TRBD1 (7 bases). In germline, CDR1 is MGHRA, CDR2 YSYEKL. Deletions cut 4 bases from V and 4 bases from J, with 11 bases between. This CDR3 contains 13 residues. The CDR3 region is CASSLQGTYEQYF. As DNA, the CDR3 is TGCGCCAGCAGCCTACAGGGGACTTACGAGCAGTACTTC.

The chain uses TRBV10-3 and TRBJ2-5; maybe TRBD2 (5 bases). The V gene lost 6 bases and the J gene lost 1 base, with 9 bases spanning the gap. The CDR3 sequence is 13 residues long. Germline lookup yields CDR1 ENHRY and CDR2 SYGVKD. For the CDR3, the DNA is TGTGCCATCAGGGAGACTATCCAAGAGACCCAGTACTTC. It is translated as CAIRETIQETQYF.

The gene calls are TRBV23-1 and TRBJ2-7, with unresolved D. TRBV23-1 is identified as an open reading frame with a role that is uncertain. The V end lost 4 bases, the J end lost 3 bases, and 7 bases lay between the germline ends. There are 12 residues in the CDR3. The CDR3: CASSPRHYEQYF. In DNA form, the CDR3 reads TGCGCCAGCAGTCCGAGACACTACGAGCAGTACTTC.

V and J are TRBV2 and TRBJ2-5, with 7 bases lining up with TRBD2. Germline CDR1 reads SNHLY; CDR2 reads FYNNEI. Trimming took 8 bases from V and 2 from J; bases not matched to a gene: 8. CDR3 length: 14 amino acids. This CDR3 reads CASPGSGPQETQYF. In nucleotides, the CDR3 is TGTGCCAGCCCGGGTAGCGGGCCTCAAGAGACCCAGTACTTC.

J is TRBJ2-7 and V is TRBV4-1, with TRBD2 identical over 10 bases. V shed 0 bases and J 3 bases; nucleotides not matched to a gene: 11. Germline loops: CDR1 MGHRA, CDR2 YSYEKL. The CDR3 is 18 amino acids. CDR3 in amino acids: CASSQDYTSGVPNYEQYF. In nucleotides, the CDR3 is TGCGCCAGCAGCCAAGATTATACTAGCGGGGTTCCAAACTACGAGCAGTACTTC.

The chain uses TRBV30 and TRBJ2-3, with TRBD2 matching over 13 bases. Germline V gene sequence: CDR1 GTSNPN, CDR2 SVGIG (reference sequence). This CDR3 is built from 21 residues. V shed 1 base, J shed 4 bases, and the junction held 20 bases outside the gene matches. The CDR3 DNA follows: TGTGCCTGGAGTGAAAGGTCCGGGGGGGGCGGGACTAGCGGGGATCCAGATACGCAGTATTTT. Its translation: CAWSERSGGGGTSGDPDTQYF.

The chain recombines TRBV7-8 with TRBJ2-7, with 8 bases fitting TRBD2. Germline trimming cut 10 bases from V and 2 bases from J; bases unmatched to any gene: 13. Germline lookup yields CDR1 SGHVS and CDR2 FQNEAQ. The CDR3 covers 15 residues. The CDR3: CATGGVETDPYEQYF. As DNA, the CDR3 is TGTGCCACCGGGGGGGTCGAGACAGATCCCTACGAGCAGTACTTC. The full variable domain, with the rest looked up from reference TRBV7-8 and TRBJ2-7, is GAGVSQSPRYKVAKRGQDVALRCDPISGHVSLFWYQQALGQGPEFLTYFQNEAQLDKSGLPSDRFFAERPEGSVSTLKIQRTQQEDSAVYLCATGGVETDPYEQYFGPGTRLTVT.

The chain links TRBV14 to TRBJ1-2; 7 bases map to TRBD1. The germline V gene has CDR1 SGHDN and CDR2 FVKESK. J gave up 4 bases and V 1 base, and 9 bases lay outside the gene matches. CDR3 length: 16 amino acids. The CDR3 region has the DNA TGTGCCAGCAGCCAAGGTCCGGCCGGACAGGCCTATGGCTACACCTTC. It is translated as CASSQGPAGQAYGYTF. Full variable domain (remainder filled in from reference TRBV14 and TRBJ1-2): EAGVTQFPSHSVIEKGQTVTLRCDPISGHDNLYWYRRVMGKEIKFLLHFVKESKQDESGMPNNRFLAERTGGTYSTLKVQPAELEDSGVYFCASSQGPAGQAYGYTFGSGTRLTVV.

The chain couples TRBV12-5 to TRBJ1-3; D might be TRBD1 (5 bases). Germline V lookup: CDR1 LGHNT, CDR2 FRNRAP. With 1 base removed from V and 1 base from J, the gap between germline ends came to 17 bases. CDR3 length equals 18 residues. As DNA, the CDR3 is TGTGCTAGTGGTTTGGCCCTCCAGGGTCGATTTTCTGGAAACACCATATATTTT. Translated, it gives CASGLALQGRFSGNTIYF.

The gene calls are TRBV5-1 and TRBJ2-1, with TRBD2 matching over 8 bases. The germline gives CDR1 SGHRS, CDR2 YFSETQ. CDR3 length: 16 residues. The V and J ends lost 1 base and 4 bases, in that order; junction bases with no gene match: 7. The CDR3 is CASSLIEREPYNEQFF. The CDR3, as DNA: TGCGCCAGCAGCTTGATAGAGCGGGAGCCGTACAATGAGCAGTTCTTC.

V usage is TRBV2 and J usage is TRBJ1-2; 10 positions agree with TRBD1. CDR3 size: 14 residues. CDR1 and CDR2 (germline): SNHLY, FYNNEI. J was trimmed by 4 bases and V by 3 bases; bases with no gene match: 2. The CDR3 DNA follows: TGTGCCAGCAGTGATGGGACAGGGGTCTATGGCTACACCTTC. Translated: CASSDGTGVYGYTF.

This clone was counted once. This chain uses TRBV7-9 with TRBJ2-7; TRBD2 aligns across 12 bases. With 4 bases clipped from V and 3 bases from J, the junction kept 7 bases outside the gene matches. Germline V gene sequence: CDR1 SEHNR, CDR2 FQNEAQ (reference sequence). This CDR3 region has 16 residues. The CDR3 spells CASSWLTSGGFYEQYF. CDR3 bases: TGTGCCAGCAGCTGGTTGACTAGCGGGGGTTTCTACGAGCAGTACTTC.

This sequence joins TRBV5-4 and TRBJ2-1; 10 nucleotides line up with TRBD2. The germline V gene has CDR1 SGHNT and CDR2 YYREEE (reference sequence). The CDR3 has 16 residues. V trimming: 0 bases; J trimming: 7 bases; junction bases outside the gene matches: 7. The DNA of the CDR3 is TGTGCCAGCAGCTTGGCCCTGGTTAGCGGGAGGAATGAGCAGTTCTTC. Its translation: CASSLALVSGRNEQFF.